Listed here is a single TCR beta chain. Its antigen is not yet known. It has no much larger one-base neighbor in the sample; base qualities were not kept. This sample stems from a study of T cell changes during pregnancy in multiple sclerosis (dated by TCRdb to the late 2010s). The study in broad terms: Changes in the T cell repertoire over the course of pregnancy were examined in this study in women with multiple sclerosis.

Libraries were made using the immunoSEQ multiplex PCR assay. As stored in TCRdb, this immuneACCESS dataset retains in-frame rearrangements with V and J assigned. A fraction of the clones does not appear; measured against another copy, unresolved V genes explain less than half of the discrepancy, and the remainder lacks a known reason. The sample includes about 70,000 clones, with around nine tenths observed a single time. The ten biggest clones cover 2% to 2.5% of the sample. The germline V gene gives CDR1 as SGHDN and CDR2 as FVKESK. V drops 0 bases and J drops 0 bases, leaving 15 bases in between. Spanning cysteine to phenylalanine, the CDR3 consists of 18 amino acids. Just the 54-base CDR3 DNA is kept, in frame starting at base 1.

This sample comprised peripheral blood, obtained in the second trimester of pregnancy. The sequence derives from a female donor in good health, enrolled as a control in a pregnancy study. The chain couples TRBV14 to TRBJ2-1; TRBD1 is a weak D gene call, 6 bases matching. The nucleotides are TGTGCCAGCAGCCAAGACGGTCAGGGGATCGGCTCCTACAATGAGCAGTTCTTC. Its protein is CASSQDGQGIGSYNEQFF.